This T cell receptor (beta chain) was profiled in a study of CD4 T cells in relation to SARS-CoV-2 and coronaviruses. Overall study context: After roughly ten days of antigen culture, PBMC TCR beta CDR3s were sequenced. No peptide or an HIV-1 Nef peptide pool served as negative control.

Clones were sequenced by immunoSEQ multiplex PCR, and TCRdb holds only the in-frame ones, with some missing. The data contain tens of thousands of clones, about 70% of them singletons. Before the COVID-19 pandemic, during about 2011-2019, CD4+ T cells were taken from unexposed donors. CD4+ T cells were isolated from the cells after around 9 days of culture. Unexposed-donor CD4+ T cells were probed with SARS-CoV-2 S/N and four cold-coronavirus spikes, cells permitting. Germline assignment: CDR1 SGHAT and CDR2 FQNNGV. The CDR3 spans 17 residues. V dropped 3 bases and J dropped 9; count of bases not matched to a gene: 10. On this clone: Its specificity is unknown.

The chain uses TRBV11-2 and TRBJ2-1, with 14 bases fitting TRBD2. The receptor was derived from a human donor in good health. The specimen was CD4+ T cells from PBMCs, cultured in vitro. CDR3 loop: CASSFLTGTSGGGEQFF. DNA of the CDR3: TGTGCCAGCAGCTTCCTAACCGGGACTAGCGGGGGCGGTGAGCAGTTCTTC. Using reference TRBV11-2 and TRBJ2-1 for the parts outside the CDR3, the full variable domain is EAGVAQSPRYKIIEKRQSVAFWCNPISGHATLYWYQQILGQGPKLLIQFQNNGVVDDSQLPKDRFSAERLKGVDSTLKIQPAKLEDSAVYLCASSFLTGTSGGGEQFFGPGTRLTVL.